The 18 T cell receptor beta chains reported below all come from one sample, sequenced in a study of T cell responses to AZD1222 COVID-19 vaccine. Libraries were prepared by immunoSEQ multiplex PCR; TCRdb keeps only in-frame clonotypes and omits some of them. Among about 170,000 clones, just over 90% were seen once, and the ten largest hold around 3.8%. This specimen consisted of peripheral blood, obtained on day 0 of AZD1222 vaccination. These receptors were taken from an adult in good health.

This clone has a single count. The V call is TRBV6-5, the J call TRBJ1-6; no firm D call. CDR1 is MNHEY, CDR2 SVGAGI, per germline. CDR3 size: 12 residues. V lost 6 bases and J lost 7, with 7 bases in between. The DNA for the CDR3 is TGTGCCAGCAGCCTGGGAAATTCACCCCTCCACTTT. Protein sequence: CASSLGNSPLHF.

This chain links TRBV6-2 or TRBV6-3 with TRBJ2-1, with D possibly TRBD2 on 6 matching bases. The CDR3 covers 14 residues. CDR1 and CDR2 from the germline V gene are MNHEY and SVGEGT. Trimming cost V 5 bases and J 1 base, with 9 bases left between them. Here the CDR3 DNA reads TGTGCCAGCAGTAGCGGGCCTTCCTACAATGAGCAGTTCTTC. This encodes CASSSGPSYNEQFF.

The chain carries TRBV3-1 (or the pseudogene TRBV3-2) and TRBJ1-6, with 9 bases matching TRBD1. This CDR3 contains 15 residues. J was trimmed by 7 bases and V by 1 base; bases with no gene match: 2. Per germline, CDR1 LGHDT and CDR2 YNNKEL (reference sequence). The CDR3 spells CASSQGQGVNSPLHF. The CDR3 DNA is TGTGCCAGCAGCCAAGGACAGGGGGTAAATTCACCCCTCCACTTT.

The count of this clone is one. This chain joins TRBV7-2 and TRBJ2-7; maybe TRBD2 (5 bases). The CDR3 is made up of 16 amino acids. Germline CDR1 reads SGHTA; CDR2 reads FQGNSA. The V gene lost 5 bases and the J gene lost 0 bases, with 17 bases spanning the gap. CDR3 sequence reads: CASSTSGVLSSYEQYF. The CDR3 coding sequence is TGTGCCAGCAGCACTAGTGGGGTCCTAAGCTCCTACGAGCAGTACTTC.

The rearrangement joins TRBV5-3 to TRBJ2-1; TRBD2 aligns across 7 bases. TRBV5-3 is an ORF for which the function is uncertain. With 2 bases clipped from V and 9 bases from J, the junction kept 11 bases outside the gene matches. This CDR3 spans 15 amino acids. In nucleotides, the CDR3 is TGTGCCAGAAGCTTCCCGGGCGGGAGAAGAGGTGAGCAGTTCTTC. Protein sequence: CARSFPGGRRGEQFF.

The chain employs TRBV3-1 (or the pseudogene TRBV3-2) and TRBJ1-6; maybe TRBD1 (5 bases). Germline V CDR1 and CDR2: LGHDT, YNNKEL (reference sequence). This CDR3 contains 17 residues. Trimming shortened V by 0 bases and J by 10 bases, and 19 bases separated the two germline ends. CDR3 residues: CASSQEAGRGRRSPLHF. The CDR3 DNA follows: TGTGCCAGCAGCCAAGAGGCCGGGCGGGGCCGCCGCTCACCCCTCCACTTT.

The chain joins TRBV6-5 to TRBJ1-6; 9 nucleotides line up with TRBD1. The CDR3 spans 14 residues. Germline V gene lookup returns CDR1 MNHEY and CDR2 SVGAGI. Trimming removed 4 bases from V and 7 bases from J; junction bases left unmatched: 2. CDR3 bases: TGTGCCAGCAGTTCAGGACAGGGGAATTCACCCCTCCACTTT. It codes for CASSSGQGNSPLHF.

J is TRBJ2-3 and V is TRBV6-5; 13 positions agree with TRBD2. The CDR3 runs to 15 residues. Losses at the gene ends were 6 bases for V and 5 bases for J; bases not matched to a gene: 5. Germline V gives CDR1 MNHEY, CDR2 SVGAGI. CDR3: CASSTRTSGGDTQYF. The DNA for the CDR3 is TGTGCCAGCAGCACTAGGACTAGCGGGGGAGATACGCAGTATTTT.

This chain links TRBV5-5 with TRBJ2-3; D could derive from TRBD1 or TRBD2 (6 bases each). The CDR3 is made up of 16 amino acids. Germline V lookup: CDR1 SGHKS, CDR2 YYEKEE (reference sequence). Trimming stripped 2 bases from V and 0 bases from J, with 13 bases between. DNA of the CDR3: TGTGCCAGCAGCTTTCCGGGGGCCGTTAGCACAGATACGCAGTATTTT. Amino acid sequence: CASSFPGAVSTDTQYF.

This chain joins TRBV25-1 and TRBJ2-7; a possible D gene is TRBD1 (6 bases). Per the germline V gene, CDR1 is MGHDK and CDR2 is SYGVNS. CDR3 length equals 15 residues. V lost 4 bases and J 4 bases, leaving 17 bases between the germline ends. This chain's CDR3 is CASSAGGTRGYEQYF. CDR3 nucleotides: TGTGCCAGCAGTGCTGGTGGAACAAGGGGGTACGAGCAGTACTTC.

This clone was detected ten times or more. V and J are TRBV27 and TRBJ2-7, with D possibly matching TRBD2 (6 bases). From germline, CDR1 is MNHEY and CDR2 SMNVEV (reference sequence). CDR3 length: 14 residues. The V gene lost 5 bases and the J gene lost 0 bases, with 11 bases spanning the gap. This chain's CDR3 is CASSRDFLSYEQYF. CDR3 in DNA: TGTGCCAGCAGTCGGGACTTCCTCTCCTACGAGCAGTACTTC.

The rearrangement uses TRBV7-6 and TRBJ1-6; D gene uncertain. V was pared by 1 base and J by 2 bases, with 6 bases between. Germline V CDR1 and CDR2: SGHVS, FNYEAQ. CDR3 length: 15 amino acids. The CDR3 DNA sequence: TGTGCCAGCAGCTTAGGGCCCCCCTATAATTCACCCCTCCACTTT. It specifies CASSLGPPYNSPLHF.

Regarding this clone: One base away lies a much larger clone, so this may be a sequencing read error. CDR3 loop: CASSLSYGYTF. CDR3 sequence (DNA): TGTGCCAGCAGCTTAAGCTATGGCTACACCTTC. This sequence joins TRBV5-6 and TRBJ1-2; unclear D gene. Germline V lookup: CDR1 SGHDT, CDR2 YYEEEE. The CDR3 extends over 11 amino acids. V lost 2 bases to trimming and J lost 4 bases, with 3 bases between them.

This clone was recorded only once. The gene calls are TRBV9 and TRBJ1-2; the match to TRBD1 covers 7 bases. The V and J ends lost 3 bases and 3 bases, in that order; junction bases with no gene match: 5. The CDR3 totals 14 residues. Germline V gives CDR1 SGDLS, CDR2 YYNGEE. This CDR3 is CASSDFGQDYGYTF. The CDR3 DNA follows: TGTGCCAGCAGCGATTTCGGACAGGACTATGGCTACACCTTC.

V is TRBV18 and J is TRBJ1-4, with TRBD1 matching over 7 bases. After removal of 2 bases from V and 4 bases from J, the junction contained 4 bases not matched to a gene. Per germline, CDR1 KGHSH and CDR2 LQKENI. CDR3 length equals 15 residues. The CDR3 DNA sequence: TGTGCCAGCTCACCAGGGGACAGCCTTAATGAAAAACTGTTTTTT. Amino acid sequence: CASSPGDSLNEKLFF.

The genes are TRBV5-1 and TRBJ2-7; D unclear. Germline assignment: CDR1 SGHRS and CDR2 YFSETQ. Trimming removed 4 bases at V and 3 bases at J, with 14 bases between. This CDR3 has 14 residues. CDR3 sequence (DNA): TGCGCCAGCAGCCACACACCGGGTATCTACGAGCAGTACTTC. This encodes CASSHTPGIYEQYF. Drawing the rest from reference TRBV5-1 and TRBJ2-7, the complete variable domain is KAGVTQTPRYLIKTRGQQVTLSCSPISGHRSVSWYQQTPGQGLQFLFEYFSETQRNKGNFPGRFSGRQFSNSRSEMNVSTLELGDSALYLCASSHTPGIYEQYFGPGTRLTVT.

This chain uses TRBV27 with TRBJ2-5; D gene unclear. Per germline, CDR1 MNHEY and CDR2 SMNVEV (reference sequence). V lost 2 bases to trimming and J lost 3 bases, with 13 bases between them. This CDR3 comprises 15 residues. This CDR3 reads CASSLRLVYKETQYF. In nucleotides, the CDR3 is TGTGCCAGCAGTTTACGACTTGTATATAAAGAGACCCAGTACTTC.

The chain uses TRBV15 and TRBJ1-2, with D possibly being TRBD1 (5 bases). Per the germline V gene, CDR1 is LNHNV and CDR2 is YYDKDF (reference sequence). Trimming stripped 0 bases from V and 4 bases from J, with 15 bases between. This CDR3 region has 16 residues. DNA of the CDR3: TGTGCCACCAGCAGAGATCGGGCCAGGGAAAGCTATGGCTACACCTTC. Translation gives CATSRDRARESYGYTF.